The rows below give T cell receptor beta chains drawn from one sample of a study of blood T cell repertoires in COVID-19. Repertoires were generated with immunoSEQ multiplex PCR, while TCRdb's copy carries only in-frame clones and drops some. Among about 87,000 clones, about 90% were seen once, and the ten largest hold roughly 7.1%. The material sequenced was peripheral blood. Source of these receptors: a human donor with acute or convalescent COVID-19. The donor label of this sample is uncertain. Each CDR3 is given with its conserved first and last residue. A D gene is named only where the DNA matches it firmly. Rows give clone size only sometimes, using once, few, many, or a class for an expanded clone.

j_gene: TRBJ1-6
v_gene: TRBV2
abundance: .
d_gene: .
CDR3nt: TGTGCCAGCAGTGACCCACCAGGGTGGGATTCACCCCTCCACTTT
CDR3aa: CASSDPPGWDSPLHF

j_gene: TRBJ1-1
v_gene: TRBV2
abundance: .
d_gene: TRBD1
CDR3nt: TGTGCCAGCAGTAGACAGGGGAGGAACACTGAAGCTTTCTTT
CDR3aa: CASSRQGRNTEAFF

j_gene: TRBJ2-1
v_gene: TRBV14
abundance: .
d_gene: .
CDR3nt: TGTGCCAGCAGCCTGAGCTCCTACAATGAGCAGTTCTTC
CDR3aa: CASSLSSYNEQFF

j_gene: TRBJ1-2
v_gene: TRBV7-9
abundance: .
d_gene: TRBD1
CDR3nt: TGTGCCAGTACGTACGGGACAGGCAGGGGTGGAGGCTACACCTTC
CDR3aa: CASTYGTGRGGGYTF

j_gene: TRBJ2-2
v_gene: TRBV9
abundance: .
d_gene: .
CDR3nt: TGTGCCAGCAGCGTACCCCTCCCGGGGAACACCGGGGAGCTGTTTTTT
CDR3aa: CASSVPLPGNTGELFF

j_gene: TRBJ2-1
v_gene: TRBV11-2
abundance: once
d_gene: TRBD2
CDR3nt: TGTGCCAGCAGATCACCGGGGGGGCCTACTGAGCAGTTCTTC
CDR3aa: CASRSPGGPTEQFF

j_gene: TRBJ2-3
v_gene: TRBV7-3
abundance: .
d_gene: .
CDR3nt: TGTGCCAGCAGCTTAAATCAAATGGATACGCAGTATTTT
CDR3aa: CASSLNQMDTQYF

j_gene: TRBJ1-4
v_gene: TRBV28
abundance: .
d_gene: TRBD1
CDR3nt: TGTGCCAGCAGGACACAGGGGGTGGCTAATGAAAAACTGTTTTTT
CDR3aa: CASRTQGVANEKLFF

j_gene: TRBJ1-2
v_gene: TRBV7-9
abundance: once
d_gene: TRBD1
CDR3nt: TGTGCCAGCAGCTTAAGGGGACAGGAGAACTATGGCTACACCTTC
CDR3aa: CASSLRGQENYGYTF

j_gene: TRBJ2-7
v_gene: TRBV28
abundance: .
d_gene: TRBD1
CDR3nt: TGTGCCAGCAGCCGCCCGGGGACAGTCTACGAGCAGTACTTC
CDR3aa: CASSRPGTVYEQYF

j_gene: TRBJ2-2
v_gene: TRBV7-6
abundance: .
d_gene: TRBD1
CDR3nt: TGTGCCAGCAACGACAGGGGGATCGCCGGGGAGCTGTTTTTT
CDR3aa: CASNDRGIAGELFF

j_gene: TRBJ2-2
v_gene: TRBV2
abundance: few
d_gene: TRBD2
CDR3nt: TGTGCCAGCAGCCCACTAGCGGGGGGCACCGGGGAGCTGTTTTTT
CDR3aa: CASSPLAGGTGELFF

j_gene: TRBJ2-1
v_gene: TRBV7-2
abundance: .
d_gene: TRBD1
CDR3nt: TGTGCCAGCAGCCCCTATGGACAGGGTGAGCAGTTCTTC
CDR3aa: CASSPYGQGEQFF

j_gene: TRBJ2-2
v_gene: TRBV28
abundance: .
d_gene: .
CDR3nt: TGTGCCAGTACCGAGGGCACCGGGGAGCTGTTTTTT
CDR3aa: CASTEGTGELFF

j_gene: TRBJ1-2
v_gene: TRBV25-1
abundance: .
d_gene: .
CDR3nt: TGTGCCAGCAGTGTTCAGGGTGTGGATGGCTACACCTTC
CDR3aa: CASSVQGVDGYTF

j_gene: TRBJ1-2
v_gene: TRBV18
abundance: .
d_gene: .
CDR3nt: TGTGCCAGCTCACCGCTCCAGGAGGGCTATGGCTACACCTTC
CDR3aa: CASSPLQEGYGYTF

j_gene: TRBJ2-3
v_gene: TRBV6-6
abundance: .
d_gene: .
CDR3nt: TGTGCCAGCATCCCGGCAGGGGTTACAGATACGCAGTATTTT
CDR3aa: CASIPAGVTDTQYF

j_gene: TRBJ1-2
v_gene: TRBV7-9
abundance: .
d_gene: TRBD1
CDR3nt: TGTGCCAGCAGCACCGACAGGGCCTATGGCTACACCTTC
CDR3aa: CASSTDRAYGYTF

j_gene: TRBJ2-1
v_gene: TRBV2
abundance: .
d_gene: .
CDR3nt: TGTGCCAGCAGTGAACAGGGGAGCTCCTACAATGAGCAGTTCTTC
CDR3aa: CASSEQGSSYNEQFF

j_gene: TRBJ2-1
v_gene: TRBV28
abundance: .
d_gene: TRBD2
CDR3nt: TGTGCCAGCAGTTCGTCGGGGGGGCCATACAATGAGCAGTTCTTC
CDR3aa: CASSSSGGPYNEQFF

j_gene: TRBJ2-7
v_gene: TRBV18
abundance: .
d_gene: .
CDR3nt: TGTGCCAGCTCACCGCTCGACCCAGGTGGCCTTTCCGAGCAGTACTTC
CDR3aa: CASSPLDPGGLSEQYF

j_gene: TRBJ1-2
v_gene: TRBV28
abundance: .
d_gene: .
CDR3nt: TGTGCCAGCAGCCCCAGCCGTACAGACGATGGCTACACCTTC
CDR3aa: CASSPSRTDDGYTF

j_gene: TRBJ2-3
v_gene: TRBV25-1
abundance: .
d_gene: TRBD2
CDR3nt: TGTGCCAGCAGCCCCACTAGCGGGGGAGATACGCAGTATTTT
CDR3aa: CASSPTSGGDTQYF

j_gene: TRBJ1-1
v_gene: TRBV6-4
abundance: .
d_gene: .
CDR3nt: TGTGCCAGCAGTCAGGGAGGGGGCACTGAAGCTTTCTTT
CDR3aa: CASSQGGGTEAFF